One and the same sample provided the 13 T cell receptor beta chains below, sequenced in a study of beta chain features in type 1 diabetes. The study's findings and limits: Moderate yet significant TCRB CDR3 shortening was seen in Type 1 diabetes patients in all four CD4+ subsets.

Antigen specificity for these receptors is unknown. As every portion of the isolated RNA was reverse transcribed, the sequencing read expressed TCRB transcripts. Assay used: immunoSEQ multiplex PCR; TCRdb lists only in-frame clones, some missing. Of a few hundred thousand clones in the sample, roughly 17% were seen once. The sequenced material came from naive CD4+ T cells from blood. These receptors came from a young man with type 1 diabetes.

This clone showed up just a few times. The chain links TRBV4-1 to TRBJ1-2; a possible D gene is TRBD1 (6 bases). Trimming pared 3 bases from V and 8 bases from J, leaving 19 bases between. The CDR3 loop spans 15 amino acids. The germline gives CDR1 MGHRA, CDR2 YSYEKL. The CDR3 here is CASSHRAAETGGYTF. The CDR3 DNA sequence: TGCGCCAGCAGCCATCGGGCCGCAGAGACAGGCGGCTACACCTTC.

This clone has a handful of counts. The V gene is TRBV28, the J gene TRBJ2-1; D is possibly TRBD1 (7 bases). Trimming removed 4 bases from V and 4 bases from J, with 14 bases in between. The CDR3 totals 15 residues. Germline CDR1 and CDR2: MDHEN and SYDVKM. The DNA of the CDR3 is TGTGCCAGCAGTTCTGCGGGACAGACTTACAATGAGCAGTTCTTC. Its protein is CASSSAGQTYNEQFF. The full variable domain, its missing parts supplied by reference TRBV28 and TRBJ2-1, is DVKVTQSSRYLVKRTGEKVFLECVQDMDHENMFWYRQDPGLGLRLIYFSYDVKMKEKGDIPEGYSVSREKKERFSLILESASTNQTSMYLCASSSAGQTYNEQFFGPGTRLTVL.

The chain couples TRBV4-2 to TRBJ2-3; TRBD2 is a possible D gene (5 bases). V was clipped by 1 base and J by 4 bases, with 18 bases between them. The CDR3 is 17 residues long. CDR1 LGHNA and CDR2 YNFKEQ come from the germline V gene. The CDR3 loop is CASSQGGIGGSADTQYF. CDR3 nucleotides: TGTGCCAGCAGCCAAGGAGGGATTGGCGGGTCCGCAGATACGCAGTATTTT.

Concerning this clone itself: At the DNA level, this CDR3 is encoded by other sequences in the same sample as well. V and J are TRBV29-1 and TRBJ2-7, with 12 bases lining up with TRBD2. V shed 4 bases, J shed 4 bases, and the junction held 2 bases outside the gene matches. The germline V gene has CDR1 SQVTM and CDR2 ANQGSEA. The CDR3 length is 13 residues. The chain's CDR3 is CSVGLAGAYEQYF. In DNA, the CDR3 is TGCAGCGTTGGACTAGCGGGAGCTTACGAGCAGTACTTC.

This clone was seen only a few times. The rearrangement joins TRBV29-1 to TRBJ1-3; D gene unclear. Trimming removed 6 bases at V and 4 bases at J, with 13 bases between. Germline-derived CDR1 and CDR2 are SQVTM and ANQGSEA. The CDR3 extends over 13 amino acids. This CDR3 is CSVARGIGNTIYF. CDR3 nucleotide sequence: TGCAGCGTGGCGCGGGGTATAGGAAACACCATATATTTT.

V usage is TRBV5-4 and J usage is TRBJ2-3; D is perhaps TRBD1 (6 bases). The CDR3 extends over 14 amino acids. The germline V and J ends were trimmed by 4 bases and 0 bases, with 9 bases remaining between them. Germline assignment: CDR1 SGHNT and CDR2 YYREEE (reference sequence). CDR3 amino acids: CASSQGQSTDTQYF. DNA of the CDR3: TGTGCCAGCAGCCAAGGACAGAGCACAGATACGCAGTATTTT.

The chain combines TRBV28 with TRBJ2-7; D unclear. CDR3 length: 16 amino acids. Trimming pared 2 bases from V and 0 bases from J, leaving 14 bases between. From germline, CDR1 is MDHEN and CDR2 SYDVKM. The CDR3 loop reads CASSLGVGRSSYEQYF. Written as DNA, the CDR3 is TGTGCCAGCAGTTTAGGAGTGGGCAGGAGCTCCTACGAGCAGTACTTC.

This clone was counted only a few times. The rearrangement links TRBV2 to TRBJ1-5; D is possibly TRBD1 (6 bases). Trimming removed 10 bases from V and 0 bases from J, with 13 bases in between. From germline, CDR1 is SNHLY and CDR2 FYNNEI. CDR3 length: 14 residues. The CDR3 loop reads CATRDTDSNQPQHF. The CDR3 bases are TGTGCCACTCGGGACACCGATAGCAATCAGCCCCAGCATTTT.

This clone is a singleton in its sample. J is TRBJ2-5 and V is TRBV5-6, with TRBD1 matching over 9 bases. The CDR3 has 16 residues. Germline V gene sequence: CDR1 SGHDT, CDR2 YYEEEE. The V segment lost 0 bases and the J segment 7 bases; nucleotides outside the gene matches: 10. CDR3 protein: CASSLDGQGRVGTQYF. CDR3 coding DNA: TGTGCCAGCAGCTTGGATGGACAGGGGAGGGTAGGGACCCAGTACTTC.

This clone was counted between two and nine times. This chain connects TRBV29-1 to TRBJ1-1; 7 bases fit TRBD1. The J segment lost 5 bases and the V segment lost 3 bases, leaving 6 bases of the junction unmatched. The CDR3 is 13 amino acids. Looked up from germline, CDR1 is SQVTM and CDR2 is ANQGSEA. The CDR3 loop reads CSVEGQLATEAFF. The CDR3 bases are TGCAGCGTTGAGGGACAGCTAGCAACTGAAGCTTTCTTT.

The DNA of the CDR3 is TGTGCCTGGAGTGTACGGTTGGGACACCAGCCCCAGCATTTT. It is translated as CAWSVRLGHQPQHF. This chain uses TRBV30 with TRBJ1-5, with D possibly TRBD1 on 6 matching bases. Per germline, CDR1 GTSNPN and CDR2 SVGIG (reference sequence). Trimming cost V 0 bases and J 7 bases, with 13 bases left between them. The CDR3 is 14 amino acids.

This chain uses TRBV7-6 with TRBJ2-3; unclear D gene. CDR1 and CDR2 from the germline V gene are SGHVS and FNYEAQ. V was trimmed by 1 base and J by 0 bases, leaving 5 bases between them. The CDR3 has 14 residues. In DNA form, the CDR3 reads TGTGCCAGCAGCTTAGGGTCTAGCACAGATACGCAGTATTTT. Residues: CASSLGSSTDTQYF.

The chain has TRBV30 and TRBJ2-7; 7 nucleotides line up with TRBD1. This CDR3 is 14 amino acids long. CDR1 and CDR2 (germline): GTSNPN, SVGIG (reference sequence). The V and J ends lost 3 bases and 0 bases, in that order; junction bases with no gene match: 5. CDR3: CAWRRDRASYEQYF. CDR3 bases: TGTGCCTGGAGGCGAGACAGGGCCTCCTACGAGCAGTACTTC.